This T cell receptor beta chain was observed in a study of blood T cell repertoires in COVID-19. About the research overall: Acute-phase and convalescent COVID-19 samples originated in the United States, Italy and Spain. Sample material is recorded as cDNA or gDNA derived from T cells, B-cell-depleted T cells, or PBMCs.

The CDR3 runs 16 residues. CDR1 and CDR2 from the germline V gene are KGHSH and LQKENI. Trimming left V 1 base short and J 0 bases short, with 10 bases between. Per the original data handling: Nucleated cell number was recorded as an estimate derived from reference gene primer amplification. Repertoires were generated with immunoSEQ multiplex PCR, while TCRdb's copy carries only in-frame clones and drops some. V and J calls plus clone size are reproduced from that table; the DNA served to infer D and trimming. Of under 200,000 clones listed, around 80% are singletons. This receptor was identified in a woman aged 55-69 years with acute or convalescent COVID-19. The sequenced sample was peripheral blood. The chain has TRBV18 and TRBJ1-5; D remains unclear. CDR3 region: CASSPRAVYSNQPQHF. The DNA for the CDR3 is TGTGCCAGCTCACCACGGGCAGTTTATAGCAATCAGCCCCAGCATTTT.